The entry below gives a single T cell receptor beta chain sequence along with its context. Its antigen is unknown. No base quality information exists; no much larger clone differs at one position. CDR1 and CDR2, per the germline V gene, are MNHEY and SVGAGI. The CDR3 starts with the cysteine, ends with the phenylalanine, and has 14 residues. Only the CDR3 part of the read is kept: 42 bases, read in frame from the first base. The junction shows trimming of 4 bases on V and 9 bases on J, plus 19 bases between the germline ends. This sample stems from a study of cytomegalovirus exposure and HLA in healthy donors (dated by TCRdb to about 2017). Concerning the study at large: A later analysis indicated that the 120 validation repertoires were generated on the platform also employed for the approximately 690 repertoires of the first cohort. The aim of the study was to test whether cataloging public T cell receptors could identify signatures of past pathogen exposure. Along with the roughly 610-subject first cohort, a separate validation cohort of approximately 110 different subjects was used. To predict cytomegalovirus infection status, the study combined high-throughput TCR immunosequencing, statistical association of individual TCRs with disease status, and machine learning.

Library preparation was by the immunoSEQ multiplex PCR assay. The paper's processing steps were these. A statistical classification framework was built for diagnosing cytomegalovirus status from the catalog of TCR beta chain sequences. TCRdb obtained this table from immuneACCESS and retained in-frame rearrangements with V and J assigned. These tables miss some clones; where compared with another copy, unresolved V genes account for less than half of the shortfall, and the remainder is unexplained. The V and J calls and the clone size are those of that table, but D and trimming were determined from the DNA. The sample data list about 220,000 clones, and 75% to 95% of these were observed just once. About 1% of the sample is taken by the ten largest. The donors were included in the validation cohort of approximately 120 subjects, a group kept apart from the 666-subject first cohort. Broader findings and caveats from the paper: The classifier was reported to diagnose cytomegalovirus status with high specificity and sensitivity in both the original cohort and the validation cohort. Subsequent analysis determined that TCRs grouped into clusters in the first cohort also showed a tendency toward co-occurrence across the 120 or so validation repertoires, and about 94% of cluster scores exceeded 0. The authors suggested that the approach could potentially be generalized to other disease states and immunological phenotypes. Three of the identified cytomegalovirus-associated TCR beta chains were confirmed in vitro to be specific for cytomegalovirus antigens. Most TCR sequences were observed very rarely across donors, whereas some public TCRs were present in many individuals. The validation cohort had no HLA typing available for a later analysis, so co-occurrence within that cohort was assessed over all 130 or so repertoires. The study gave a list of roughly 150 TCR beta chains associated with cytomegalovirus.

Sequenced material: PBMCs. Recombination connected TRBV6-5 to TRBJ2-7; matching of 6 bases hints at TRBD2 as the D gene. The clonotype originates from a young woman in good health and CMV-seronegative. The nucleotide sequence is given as TGTGCCAGCAGTTCCCCCGGGACTCCTCTGATGCAGTACTTC. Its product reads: CASSSPGTPLMQYF.